The rows below give T cell receptor beta chains drawn from one sample of a study of CD8 T cells in Susac syndrome. From the immunoSEQ multiplex PCR reads, TCRdb called clonotypes with MiXCR, one entry per CDR3 protein. The profile shows some 170,000 distinct CDR3 sequences, 85% to 95% of them singletons. Sequenced sample: CD4+ T cells from PBMCs. The receptors originated from a human donor in good health. Both conserved end residues are part of each CDR3. A D gene is named only where the DNA matches it firmly. Expanded clones get a size class; other rows say once, few or many, or leave the size out.

d_gene	abundance	j_gene	v_gene	CDR3nt	CDR3aa
NA	once	TRBJ2-1	TRBV28	TGTGCCAGCAGTACTTGGACTTACAGGGTGGGGGGCAATGAGCAGTTCTTC	CASSTWTYRVGGNEQFF
NA	NA	TRBJ2-5	TRBV20-1	TGCAGTGCCAACAGTGACCAAGAGACCCAGTACTTC	CSANSDQETQYF
NA	once	TRBJ2-3	TRBV4-3	TGCGCCAGCAGCCAAGCTCAGAGGGGGTGGGATACGCAGTATTTT	CASSQAQRGWDTQYF
TRBD2	NA	TRBJ2-7	TRBV29-1	TGCAGCGTCCTAGCGGGCTACGAGCAGTACTTC	CSVLAGYEQYF
TRBD2	NA	TRBJ2-3	TRBV20-1	TGCAGTGCTAGAATTTACGGGAGGGGAGATACGCAGTATTTT	CSARIYGRGDTQYF
TRBD2	once	TRBJ2-3	TRBV7-3	TGTGCCAGCAGCTGGAGCGGGAGAATGGATACGCAGTATTTT	CASSWSGRMDTQYF
TRBD2	NA	TRBJ2-7	TRBV6-6	TGTGCCAGCAGTTACCGAGCGGGAGTGAACGAGCAGTACTTC	CASSYRAGVNEQYF
NA	NA	TRBJ2-5	TRBV6-5	TGTGCCAGCAGTCCAGGGACCGGGACTGCTTACTTC	CASSPGTGTAYF
NA	NA	TRBJ2-3	TRBV29-1	TGCAGCGTTGGTCTCACAGATACGCAGTATTTT	CSVGLTDTQYF
NA	NA	TRBJ1-2	TRBV28	TGTGCCAGCAGCCCCCCCCCGGGGAGCTATGGCTACACCTTC	CASSPPPGSYGYTF
NA	once	TRBJ2-7	TRBV2	TGTGCCAGCACCAGGGTATACGAGCAGTACTTC	CASTRVYEQYF
TRBD1	NA	TRBJ2-7	TRBV27	TGTGCCAGCACAAGGGACAGGGGATACGAGCAGTACTTC	CASTRDRGYEQYF
TRBD2	NA	TRBJ2-5	TRBV7-9	TGTGCCAGCAGCTTAGATAGCGGGAGTGAGACCCAGTACTTC	CASSLDSGSETQYF
TRBD2	once	TRBJ2-1	TRBV18	TGTGCCAGCTCACCGATGACTAGCGGGAGGGGGGGTTACAATGAGCAGTTCTTC	CASSPMTSGRGGYNEQFF
NA	NA	TRBJ2-7	TRBV7-2	TGTGCCAGCAGCTTATTTAAAACCGAGCAGTACTTC	CASSLFKTEQYF
NA	NA	TRBJ1-1	TRBV9	TGTGCCAGCAGCGTAGCATTGAACACTGAAGCTTTCTTT	CASSVALNTEAFF
NA	NA	TRBJ1-3	TRBV15	TGTGCCACCAGCAGAGCGGGGCTTGGAAACACCATATATTTT	CATSRAGLGNTIYF
NA	NA	TRBJ2-7	TRBV6-6	TGTGCCAGCAGTTTACAGACTGGCGGGGTTACCTACGAGCAGTACTTC	CASSLQTGGVTYEQYF
NA	NA	TRBJ1-1	TRBV29-1	TGCAGCGTTCTAGAAATAGGATCCGAAGCTTTCTTT	CSVLEIGSEAFF
NA	NA	TRBJ2-3	TRBV3-1	TGTGCCCGTCGAAGAGGAGAAGATACGCAGTATTTT	CARRRGEDTQYF
TRBD2	NA	TRBJ2-5	TRBV29-1	TGCAGCGCCGGGACTAGCGGGATCGAGACCCAGTACTTC	CSAGTSGIETQYF
NA	NA	TRBJ2-7	TRBV20-1	TGCAGTGCAGGGGGGGGGCCTAACGAGCAGTACTTC	CSAGGGPNEQYF
TRBD2	NA	TRBJ2-7	TRBV12-3/TRBV12-4	TGTGCCAGCAGTCGGACTAGCGTGAGCTCCTACGAGCAGTACTTC	CASSRTSVSSYEQYF
NA	NA	TRBJ2-7	TRBV14	TGTGCCAGCAGCCAAGGACAGGCCTACGAGCAGTACTTC	CASSQGQAYEQYF
NA	NA	TRBJ1-5	TRBV19	TGTGCCAGTACCCTCAGAGGGGCAGGACGCAATCAGCCCCAGCATTTT	CASTLRGAGRNQPQHF
NA	NA	TRBJ2-6	TRBV6-5	TGTGCCAGCAGCGCTATTAGGGGGGCCAACGTCCTGACTTTC	CASSAIRGANVLTF
TRBD2	NA	TRBJ2-3	TRBV27	TGTGCCAGCACGTCCGCTGCGGGAGGGCAGGGGACAGATACGCAGTATTTT	CASTSAAGGQGTDTQYF
TRBD2	NA	TRBJ2-5	TRBV20-1	TGCAGTGCTCGACCGGGACTAGCGGGAGAGACCCAGTACTTC	CSARPGLAGETQYF
TRBD2	NA	TRBJ2-3	TRBV7-9	TGTGCCAGCAGGACTAGCGGGATTACCACAGATACGCAGTATTTT	CASRTSGITTDTQYF
NA	once	TRBJ2-5	TRBV7-2	TGTGCCAGCAGCAAAGACAGGGACTCGGAGACCCAGTACTTC	CASSKDRDSETQYF
TRBD2	once	TRBJ2-5	TRBV30	TGTGCCTGTCGAGCGGGAGCTTGGGAGACCCAGTACTTC	CACRAGAWETQYF
NA	NA	TRBJ2-1	TRBV14	TGTGCCAGCAGCCAAGTAGGACACAACTACAATGAGCAGTTCTTC	CASSQVGHNYNEQFF
TRBD1	NA	TRBJ2-7	TRBV29-1	TGCAGCGCGGGGAGGGGACAGGGCCCCTACGAGCAGTACTTC	CSAGRGQGPYEQYF
NA	NA	TRBJ1-5	TRBV20-1	TGCAGTGCTAGTCTTCCAGGACCCAGCATCGGCAATCAGCCCCAGCATTTT	CSASLPGPSIGNQPQHF
NA	NA	TRBJ2-1	TRBV15	TGTGCCACCAGCAGAGATCTAGTATACGAGCAGTTCTTC	CATSRDLVYEQFF
TRBD1	NA	TRBJ1-5	TRBV3-1	TGTGCCAGCAGCCAAGGGGGACAGGGGGCATATCAGCCCCAGCATTTT	CASSQGGQGAYQPQHF
NA	NA	TRBJ2-4	TRBV3-1	TGTGCCAGCAGCCAAGATCGTGGCACGCTAGCCAAAAACATTCAGTACTTC	CASSQDRGTLAKNIQYF
TRBD2	once	TRBJ2-7	TRBV28	TGTGCCAGCGGGACTAGCGGGATAGGCGAGCAGTACTTC	CASGTSGIGEQYF
NA	NA	TRBJ2-2	TRBV4-2	TGTGCCAGCAGCCAAGAACCAGGAGTAGCCGGGGAGCTGTTTTTT	CASSQEPGVAGELFF
NA	NA	TRBJ2-7	TRBV11-2	TGTGCCAGCAGCTCTGGTGGACAGCCGTCCTACGAGCAGTACTTC	CASSSGGQPSYEQYF
NA	NA	TRBJ2-1	TRBV4-3	TGCGCCAGCAGCCAAGATAGTCGTAAAAACAATGAGCAGTTCTTC	CASSQDSRKNNEQFF
NA	NA	TRBJ1-3	TRBV30	TGTGCCTGGAGTGTTAAATCGGGGGGAAACACCATATATTTT	CAWSVKSGGNTIYF
NA	NA	TRBJ2-1	TRBV30	TGTGCCTGGAGTGAATGGGACAATGAGCAGTTCTTC	CAWSEWDNEQFF
TRBD2	NA	TRBJ2-1	TRBV7-9	TGTGCCAGCAGCCGGGACTATTACAATGAGCAGTTCTTC	CASSRDYYNEQFF
NA	once	TRBJ2-7	TRBV25-1	TGTGCCAGCAGTGGAGGAGGCCGAACCTACGAGCAGTACTTC	CASSGGGRTYEQYF
NA	NA	TRBJ1-1	TRBV4-2	TGTGCCAGCAGCCAAGGCCTTGGAGCTTTCTTT	CASSQGLGAFF
TRBD2	NA	TRBJ2-7	TRBV27	TGTGCCAGTGGGACTAGCGGGCCCTACGAGCAGTACTTC	CASGTSGPYEQYF
NA	NA	TRBJ1-1	TRBV30	TGTGCCTGGAGTGTGCAACTAAACACTGAAGCTTTCTTT	CAWSVQLNTEAFF
NA	NA	TRBJ1-1	TRBV3-1	TGTGCCAGCAGCCAAGGCCCTGGACACGTAGTGACTTTCTTT	CASSQGPGHVVTFF
NA	NA	TRBJ2-5	TRBV24-1	TGTGCCACCGGTGGGGGTAAAGAGACCCAGTACTTC	CATGGGKETQYF
TRBD1	NA	TRBJ2-7	TRBV20-1	TGCAGTGCTAGGGGCGGGACAGGTTCCTACGAGCAGTACTTC	CSARGGTGSYEQYF
NA	NA	TRBJ2-7	TRBV29-1	TGCAGCGTTTCAAGCGCTTACTACGAGCAGTACTTC	CSVSSAYYEQYF
TRBD1	once	TRBJ1-1	TRBV27	TGTGCCAGCAGTTTAGGGGACAGTGGGACTGAAGCTTTCTTT	CASSLGDSGTEAFF
TRBD1	NA	TRBJ2-5	TRBV7-9	TGTGCCAGCAGCTTAGCATTTGGGACAGGGTATATGGAGACCCAGTACTTC	CASSLAFGTGYMETQYF
TRBD2	NA	TRBJ2-3	TRBV20-1	TGCAGTGCTAGAGATGATGCCGGGAGGACGAGAGATACGCAGTATTTT	CSARDDAGRTRDTQYF
TRBD1	NA	TRBJ2-4	TRBV6-2/TRBV6-3	TGTGCCAGCAGTTTACGGGACAGCAACATTCAGTACTTC	CASSLRDSNIQYF
NA	NA	TRBJ1-1	TRBV9	TGTGCCAGCAGCGTAGGGCTAGTGAACACTGAAGCTTTCTTT	CASSVGLVNTEAFF
TRBD1	NA	TRBJ1-2	TRBV27	TGTGCCAGCAGTTTATCAGGGGGCGCCTATGGCTACACCTTC	CASSLSGGAYGYTF
NA	NA	TRBJ2-7	TRBV28	TGTGCCAGCAGCTTGCTACTAGGAGCGCAGTACTTC	CASSLLLGAQYF
NA	NA	TRBJ2-1	TRBV29-1	TGCAGCGGGGGATGGCGTAGGACGCACGATGAGCAGTTCTTC	CSGGWRRTHDEQFF